The 19 T cell receptor beta chains below all came from one sample that was sequenced in a study of blood T cells in healthy people across ages. Next came a second PCR, run for roughly 6 to 11 cycles, which used a sample-barcoded 5' primer along with a J-beta primer mix. TCRdb reprocessed the 5' RACE reads via MiXCR and lists one record per CDR3 protein. The sample lists some 1 million distinct CDR3 sequences; 40% to 55% were seen once. Input material: blood. Every receptor here comes from a woman in her sixties in good health.

This clonotype came up a few times. The rearrangement links TRBV6-6 to TRBJ2-7; perhaps D is TRBD1 or TRBD2 (5 bases each). The CDR3 spans 14 residues. CDR1 is MNHNY, CDR2 SVGAGI, per germline (reference sequence). V dropped 2 bases and J dropped 7 bases, with 15 bases sitting between them. In DNA, the CDR3 is TGTGCCAGCAGTTACGGGGGAGTAGTATGGGAGCAGTACTTC. Protein: CASSYGGVVWEQYF.

The chain uses TRBV27 and TRBJ2-7; D is possibly TRBD2 (6 bases). Deletions cut 6 bases from V and 3 bases from J, with 21 bases between. CDR3 size: 16 residues. Germline CDR1 is MNHEY and CDR2 is SMNVEV (reference sequence). CDR3: CASRLPTDGSHYEQYF. Written as DNA, the CDR3 is TGTGCCAGCAGACTACCGACGGACGGGAGCCACTACGAGCAGTACTTC.

The chain combines TRBV5-1 with TRBJ2-7; 9 bases fit TRBD2. CDR3 size: 15 residues. V was pared by 5 bases and J by 3 bases, with 9 bases of the junction left unmatched. Germline-derived CDR1 and CDR2 are SGHRS and YFSETQ. For the CDR3, the DNA is TGCGCCAGCAGTGAGGGACTAGCACTCGGCTACGAGCAGTACTTC. Amino acid sequence: CASSEGLALGYEQYF.

The rearrangement links TRBV7-2 to TRBJ1-1; D is unclear. This CDR3 is 14 amino acids long. Germline lookup yields CDR1 SGHTA and CDR2 FQGNSA. Between the trimmed V and J ends, which lost 6 bases and 1 base, there was a span of 12 bases. Here the CDR3 reads CASRGPGRNTEAFF. CDR3 coding DNA: TGTGCCAGCAGGGGCCCAGGCAGGAACACTGAAGCTTTCTTT. Looking up the rest from reference TRBV7-2 and TRBJ1-1 gives the full variable domain: GAGVSQSPSNKVTEKGKDVELRCDPISGHTALYWYRQSLGQGLEFLIYFQGNSAPDKSGLPSDRFSAERTGGSVSTLTIQRTQQEDSAVYLCASRGPGRNTEAFFGQGTRLTVV.

The rearrangement links TRBV5-1 to TRBJ2-3; TRBD2 matches 10 bases. Germline CDR1 is SGHRS and CDR2 is YFSETQ. Trimming removed 5 bases from V and 1 base from J; junction bases left unmatched: 7. The CDR3 runs 16 residues. CDR3 DNA sequence: TGCGCCAGCAGTCCCCCTGGGACTAGCGGCACAGATACGCAGTATTTT. Translation: CASSPPGTSGTDTQYF.

This sequence joins TRBV9 and TRBJ1-1; a possible D gene is TRBD1 (5 bases). The length of the CDR3 is 14 residues. CDR1 and CDR2 from the germline V gene are SGDLS and YYNGEE. The V and J ends lost 0 bases and 9 bases respectively, with 15 bases between them. The CDR3 is CASSVAPGPNKAFF. The CDR3 bases are TGTGCCAGCAGCGTAGCCCCGGGACCCAATAAAGCTTTCTTT.

The rearrangement links TRBV20-1 to TRBJ1-6, with 9 bases fitting TRBD1. Unmatched junction bases numbered 5, after V lost 4 bases and J lost 7 bases. The CDR3 contains 14 residues. Germline CDR1 and CDR2: DFQATT and SNEGSKA (reference sequence). The CDR3 region is CSAKRDRGNSPLHF. Here the CDR3 DNA reads TGCAGTGCTAAGCGCGACAGGGGGAATTCACCCCTCCACTTT.

This clonotype was picked up a small number of times. The chain uses TRBV6-1 and TRBJ2-7; D uncertain. The CDR3 has 15 residues. Trimming pared 7 bases from V and 1 base from J, leaving 17 bases between. Germline V gene sequence: CDR1 MNHNS, CDR2 SASEGT. CDR3 loop: CASNDKARASYEQYF. The DNA of the CDR3 is TGTGCCAGCAATGACAAGGCCCGGGCTTCCTACGAGCAGTACTTC.

Notes on this clonotype: One base away lies a much larger clone, so this may be a sequencing read error. The chain couples TRBV20-1 to TRBJ1-1, with D unresolved. From germline, CDR1 is DFQATT and CDR2 SNEGSKA (reference sequence). The CDR3 loop spans 13 amino acids. The CDR3 loop is CSTRANARDGAFF. The DNA of the CDR3 is TGCAGTACTAGAGCTAACGCCCGGGATGGGGCTTTCTTT.

The rearrangement joins TRBV3-1 to TRBJ1-1; a possible D gene is TRBD1 (6 bases). With 4 bases removed from V and 1 base from J, the gap between germline ends came to 16 bases. Germline CDR1 is LGHDT and CDR2 is YNNKEL (reference sequence). The CDR3 totals 16 residues. Here the CDR3 reads CASSPLPGGRNTEAFF. As DNA, the CDR3 is TGTGCCAGCAGCCCCCTACCTGGGGGCAGGAACACTGAAGCTTTCTTT.

This clonotype was picked up a small number of times. The chain combines TRBV13 with TRBJ2-7; D is uncertain. The CDR3 totals 14 residues. V was cut by 4 bases and J by 5 bases, with 15 bases left in between. The V gene's germline CDR1 is PRHDT and CDR2 FYEKMQ (reference sequence). The CDR3 loop reads CASSSYVGLDEQYF. In DNA form, the CDR3 reads TGTGCCAGCAGCTCCTACGTCGGATTGGACGAGCAGTACTTC.

V is TRBV12-3 or TRBV12-4 and J is TRBJ1-2; 8 bases are shared with TRBD1. This CDR3 region has 12 residues. V was pared by 6 bases and J by 12 bases, with 9 bases of the junction left unmatched. This CDR3 is CASRGLGTGDTF. The CDR3, as DNA: TGTGCCAGCAGGGGATTAGGGACAGGAGACACCTTC.

The chain has TRBV7-6 and TRBJ2-7; D is undetermined. V lost 2 bases, J lost 0 bases, and 11 bases lay in between. This CDR3 comprises 15 residues. The germline V gene encodes CDR1 SGHVS and CDR2 FNYEAQ. In DNA, the CDR3 is TGTGCCAGCAGCTTAATTGTTGACGCCTCCTACGAGCAGTACTTC. It yields the protein CASSLIVDASYEQYF.

V and J are TRBV15 and TRBJ2-7; 7 bases are shared with TRBD2. CDR1 is LNHNV and CDR2 is YYDKDF in the germline V gene (reference sequence). With V trimmed by 4 bases and J by 3 bases, 9 bases remained unmatched. The CDR3 has 15 amino acids. CDR3: CATSIVGGTGYEQYF. The CDR3 bases are TGTGCCACCAGCATAGTGGGAGGGACCGGCTACGAGCAGTACTTC.

This clonotype was recorded a few times. The CDR3 nucleotides read TGCAGTGCCCCCCGACAGGGATCCTACGAGCAGTACTTC. This translates into CSAPRQGSYEQYF. The genes are TRBV20-1 and TRBJ2-7, with 7 bases fitting TRBD1. V dropped 6 bases and J dropped 1; count of bases not matched to a gene: 6. The CDR3 runs to 13 residues. Germline V lookup: CDR1 DFQATT, CDR2 SNEGSKA (reference sequence).

In this sample, this clonotype turned up a few times. Here the CDR3 reads CSVVGGEDYGYTF. The DNA for the CDR3 is TGCAGCGTTGTCGGGGGAGAAGACTATGGCTACACCTTC. The genes are TRBV29-1 and TRBJ1-2; D is perhaps TRBD1 (5 bases). Trimming removed 4 bases at V and 3 bases at J, with 12 bases between. The germline gives CDR1 SQVTM, CDR2 ANQGSEA. The CDR3 is 13 amino acids.

This clonotype was observed a few times. V and J are TRBV20-1 and TRBJ2-7; 11 bases agree with TRBD2. The length of the CDR3 is 16 residues. The junction had 12 bases not matched to a gene; V was cut back by 5 bases and J by 3 bases. The germline V gene has CDR1 DFQATT and CDR2 SNEGSKA (reference sequence). CDR3 coding DNA: TGCAGTGCTCTCACGCGGGGGACTAGCGGCCTCTACGAGCAGTACTTC. Protein product: CSALTRGTSGLYEQYF.

A single count supports this clonotype. The gene calls are TRBV29-1 and TRBJ2-1, with D perhaps given as TRBD1 or TRBD2 (5 bases each). The germline gives CDR1 SQVTM, CDR2 ANQGSEA. This CDR3 is 14 amino acids long. Trimming took 7 bases from V and 13 from J, leaving 26 bases between them. CDR3 loop: CSAARTEGRETQFF. The DNA for the CDR3 is TGCAGCGCGGCTAGGACTGAGGGGAGAGAGACCCAGTTCTTC.

This clonotype has only a few counts. The rearrangement uses TRBV27 and TRBJ2-1; possibly TRBD1 for D (6 bases). Germline values: CDR1 MNHEY, CDR2 SMNVEV (reference sequence). The V end was cut by 5 bases, the J end by 0 bases, with 8 bases between. This CDR3 has 14 residues. Written as DNA, the CDR3 is TGTGCCAGCAGTACAGGGTCCTCCTACAATGAGCAGTTCTTC. As protein: CASSTGSSYNEQFF.